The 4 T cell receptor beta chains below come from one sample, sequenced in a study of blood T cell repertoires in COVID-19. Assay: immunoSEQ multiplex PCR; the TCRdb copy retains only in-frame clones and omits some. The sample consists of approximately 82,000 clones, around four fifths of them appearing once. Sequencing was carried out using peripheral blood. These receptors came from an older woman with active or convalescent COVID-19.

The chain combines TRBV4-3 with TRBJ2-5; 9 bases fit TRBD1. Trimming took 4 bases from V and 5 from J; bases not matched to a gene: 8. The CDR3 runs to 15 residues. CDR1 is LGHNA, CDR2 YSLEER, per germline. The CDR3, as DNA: TGCGCCAGCAGCCTCGGGACAGGGTTATTGGAGACCCAGTACTTC. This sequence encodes CASSLGTGLLETQYF.

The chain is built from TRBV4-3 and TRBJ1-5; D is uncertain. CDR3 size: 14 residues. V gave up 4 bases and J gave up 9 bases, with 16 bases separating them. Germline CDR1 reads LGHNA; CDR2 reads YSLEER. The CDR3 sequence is CASSPSHVPGPQHF. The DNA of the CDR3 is TGCGCCAGCAGCCCATCGCATGTCCCCGGGCCCCAGCATTTT.

The CDR3 loop reads CASSLRPGLVSETQYF. Written as DNA, the CDR3 is TGTGCCAGCAGCCTCAGACCGGGACTAGTATCCGAGACCCAGTACTTC. This sequence joins TRBV11-2 and TRBJ2-5; 8 bases align to TRBD2. The J segment lost 5 bases and the V segment lost 5 bases, leaving 13 bases of the junction unmatched. Germline values: CDR1 SGHAT, CDR2 FQNNGV. The CDR3 consists of 16 residues. Together with reference TRBV11-2 and TRBJ2-5, the CDR3 gives the full variable domain: EAGVAQSPRYKIIEKRQSVAFWCNPISGHATLYWYQQILGQGPKLLIQFQNNGVVDDSQLPKDRFSAERLKGVDSTLKIQPAKLEDSAVYLCASSLRPGLVSETQYFGPGTRLLVL.

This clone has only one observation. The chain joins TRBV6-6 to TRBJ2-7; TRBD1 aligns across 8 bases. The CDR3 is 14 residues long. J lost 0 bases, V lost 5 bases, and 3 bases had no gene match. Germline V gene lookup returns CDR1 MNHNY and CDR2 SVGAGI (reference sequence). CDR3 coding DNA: TGTGCCAGCAGTCCACAGGGGGGCTCCTACGAGCAGTACTTC. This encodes CASSPQGGSYEQYF.